The rows below give T cell receptor beta chains drawn from one sample of a study of OX40 agonist ivuxolimab in advanced cancers. The assay was immunoSEQ multiplex PCR, and TCRdb's table has in-frame clones only and misses some. The repertoire holds 70,000 or so clones, with more than 70% as singletons. The sample was CD4+ or CD8+ T cells sorted from blood, taken in a trial of the OX40 agonist ivuxolimab. All receptors derive from an adult with an advanced solid tumor such as melanoma, head and neck, liver or kidney cancer. The CDR3 runs from the conserved cysteine through the conserved F or W. A D gene is named only where the DNA matches it firmly. Only some rows state a clone size, as once, few, many or a class for expanded clones.

CDR3: CASSDNREGGEKLFF
DNA: TGCGCCAGCAGCGATAACAGGGAGGGAGGTGAAAAACTGTTTTTT
D: -
size: -
J: TRBJ1-4
V: TRBV5-1

CDR3: CAISKGGTNEKLFF
DNA: TGTGCCATCAGTAAGGGGGGTACTAATGAAAAACTGTTTTTT
D: -
size: once
J: TRBJ1-4
V: TRBV10-3

CDR3: CASSVDSLYEQYF
DNA: TGTGCCAGCAGCGTCGACAGCCTCTACGAGCAGTACTTC
D: -
size: -
J: TRBJ2-7
V: TRBV7-9

CDR3: CASSRDWGLQETQYF
DNA: TGTGCCAGCAGCCGCGACTGGGGGTTACAAGAGACCCAGTACTTC
D: -
size: -
J: TRBJ2-5
V: TRBV6-1

CDR3: CASSEDRGGNGYTF
DNA: TGTGCCAGCAGTGAGGACCGGGGGGGCAATGGCTACACCTTC
D: -
size: -
J: TRBJ1-2
V: TRBV6-4

CDR3: CASSSPGQTNYGYTF
DNA: TGTGCCAGCAGTTCCCCGGGACAGACTAACTATGGCTACACCTTC
D: TRBD1
size: -
J: TRBJ1-2
V: TRBV6-5

CDR3: CASRERYSYNSPLHF
DNA: TGTGCCAGCAGGGAGCGGTACTCCTATAATTCACCCCTCCACTTT
D: -
size: -
J: TRBJ1-6
V: TRBV27

CDR3: CASSLDVFQETQYF
DNA: TGTGCCAGCAGCTTAGATGTGTTCCAAGAGACCCAGTACTTC
D: -
size: few
J: TRBJ2-5
V: TRBV7-2

CDR3: CASSIDFASGTYEQYF
DNA: TGTGCCAGTAGTATAGATTTCGCTAGCGGGACCTACGAGCAGTACTTC
D: TRBD2
size: -
J: TRBJ2-7
V: TRBV19

CDR3: CATSDPGQTYNEQFF
DNA: TGTGCCACCTCCGACCCGGGACAGACTTACAATGAGCAGTTCTTC
D: TRBD1
size: few
J: TRBJ2-1
V: TRBV5-4

CDR3: CSVEDPVGAGPYEQYF
DNA: TGCAGCGTTGAAGATCCTGTAGGGGCTGGACCCTACGAGCAGTACTTC
D: -
size: -
J: TRBJ2-7
V: TRBV29-1

CDR3: CASTLGAGPPSYEQYF
DNA: TGTGCCAGCACCCTAGGGGCGGGACCTCCATCCTACGAGCAGTACTTC
D: -
size: -
J: TRBJ2-7
V: TRBV28

CDR3: CASARTGGDTDTQYF
DNA: TGTGCCAGCGCGAGGACAGGGGGCGACACAGATACGCAGTATTTT
D: TRBD1
size: many
J: TRBJ2-3
V: TRBV27

CDR3: CASSSRPGDTEAFF
DNA: TGTGCCAGCAGTTCTCGTCCGGGGGACACTGAAGCTTTCTTT
D: -
size: -
J: TRBJ1-1
V: TRBV27

CDR3: CASSALRQGVYGNTIYF
DNA: TGTGCCAGTAGTGCGCTTCGACAGGGGGTTTATGGAAACACCATATATTTT
D: TRBD1
size: -
J: TRBJ1-3
V: TRBV19

CDR3: CASGPPEGEAFF
DNA: TGTGCTAGTGGTCCGCCCGAGGGGGAAGCTTTCTTT
D: -
size: -
J: TRBJ1-1
V: TRBV12-5

CDR3: CASTAGGGYQPQHF
DNA: TGTGCCAGCACCGCGGGGGGAGGTTATCAGCCCCAGCATTTT
D: -
size: -
J: TRBJ1-5
V: TRBV28

CDR3: CAWSGQRNQPQHF
DNA: TGTGCCTGGAGCGGACAGCGCAATCAGCCCCAGCATTTT
D: -
size: -
J: TRBJ1-5
V: TRBV30

CDR3: CSVEVPGWSYEQYF
DNA: TGCAGCGTTGAAGTCCCGGGTTGGTCCTACGAGCAGTACTTC
D: -
size: -
J: TRBJ2-7
V: TRBV29-1

CDR3: CASSEQGARSNQPQHF
DNA: TGTGCCAGTAGTGAACAGGGGGCTCGGAGCAATCAGCCCCAGCATTTT
D: TRBD1
size: -
J: TRBJ1-5
V: TRBV19

CDR3: CAGDRGRGGYIGNQPQHF
DNA: TGTGCCGGCGACAGGGGGCGCGGGGGGTATATCGGCAATCAGCCCCAGCATTTT
D: TRBD1
size: -
J: TRBJ1-5
V: TRBV2

CDR3: CASTRRGLVTDTQYF
DNA: TGTGCCAGCACCCGGAGGGGACTAGTCACAGATACGCAGTATTTT
D: TRBD2
size: -
J: TRBJ2-3
V: TRBV7-2

CDR3: CASSRDGGNMPQHF
DNA: TGTGCCAGCAGCCGGGACGGAGGAAATATGCCCCAGCATTTT
D: -
size: once
J: TRBJ1-5
V: TRBV7-2

CDR3: CASSESGRAYEQYF
DNA: TGCGCCAGCAGTGAAAGCGGGAGGGCCTACGAGCAGTACTTC
D: TRBD2
size: few
J: TRBJ2-7
V: TRBV10-2